This T cell receptor (beta chain) came from a study of metastatic and nonmetastatic thyroid tumors. About this clone: Its antigen remains unidentified.

The ends were cut back, 5 bases at V and 0 bases at J, with 5 bases in the middle. Germline V gene data show CDR1 as GTSNPN and CDR2 as SVGIG (reference sequence). The CDR3 is 12 residues long. All patients were untreated before thyroid surgery. Study results and caveats: Malignant thyroid tumors reportedly exceeded benign nodules significantly in TCR beta diversity, with the difference appearing in blood and tumor.

TCRdb reassembled clones from the PCR reads with MiXCR. Of more than 15,000 clones in the sample, under 35% are singletons; the top ten hold about 10%. Material: blood. The rearrangement links TRBV30 to TRBJ1-3, with TRBD1 as a possible D gene (5 bases). The sequence came from a female donor with papillary thyroid cancer or a benign thyroid nodule (not recorded which). Some clones in this sample may be carry-over from other donors' samples. The CDR3 loop is CAWQGSGNTIYF. The CDR3 coding sequence is TGTGCCTGGCAGGGCTCTGGAAACACCATATATTTT.